This is a list of T cell receptor beta chains from one sample in a study of shared clonotypes between healthy human individuals. The table came from immunoSEQ multiplex PCR; TCRdb's copy has only in-frame clones and leaves some out. The table has under 1 million clones, about 96% seen once. Source material: naive CD8+ T cells sorted from blood. These receptors originate from a man aged 25-45 years in good health. The CDR3 runs from the conserved cysteine through the conserved F or W. D genes are given only for firm matches. Clone size is shown for a subset of rows, as once, few, many or a class of expanded clone.

cdr3_length clone_size j_call d_call v_call cdr3_aa cdr3_nt
14 . TRBJ2-5 TRBD2 TRBV6-1 CASSVWLAGETQYF TGTGCCAGCAGTGTATGGCTAGCGGGTGAGACCCAGTACTTC
13 . TRBJ2-2 . TRBV7-6 CATGGQGTGELFF TGTGCCACCGGCGGCCAGGGGACCGGGGAGCTGTTTTTT
14 . TRBJ1-5 TRBD1 TRBV15 CATGTGDSNQPQHF TGTGCCACCGGGACAGGGGATAGCAATCAGCCCCAGCATTTT
13 . TRBJ1-5 . TRBV6-1 CASSEDSSQPQHF TGTGCCAGCAGTGAGGACAGTAGTCAGCCCCAGCATTTT
17 . TRBJ2-1 . TRBV6-1 CASSEARLQSSYNEQFF TGTGCCAGCAGTGAAGCGCGCCTGCAGAGCTCCTACAATGAGCAGTTCTTC
14 . TRBJ2-2 . TRBV15 CATSRDGDGGELFF TGTGCCACCAGCAGAGATGGGGACGGCGGGGAGCTGTTTTTT
16 once TRBJ1-4 . TRBV15 CATSREGAGTNEKLFF TGTGCCACCAGCAGAGAGGGGGCCGGAACTAATGAAAAACTGTTTTTT
11 . TRBJ2-1 . TRBV29-1 CSVGERNEQFF TGCAGCGTTGGGGAACGGAATGAGCAGTTCTTC
16 . TRBJ2-1 . TRBV6-6 CASSYQKGFPYNEQFF TGTGCCAGCAGTTATCAGAAGGGATTTCCCTACAATGAGCAGTTCTTC
17 . TRBJ2-3 TRBD2 TRBV28 CASSFLTSAASTDTQYF TGTGCCAGCAGTTTCCTGACTAGCGCGGCTAGCACAGATACGCAGTATTTT
15 . TRBJ1-4 . TRBV6-1 CASSEELTTNEKLFF TGTGCCAGCAGTGAAGAGCTTACAACTAATGAAAAACTGTTTTTT
14 once TRBJ1-5 . TRBV28 CASNLAVRNQPQHF TGTGCCTCCAACCTGGCGGTTCGCAATCAGCCCCAGCATTTT
15 . TRBJ2-1 TRBD1 TRBV6-6 CASSLRGLVANEQFF TGTGCCAGCAGCTTAAGGGGGCTAGTTGCCAATGAGCAGTTCTTC
15 . TRBJ2-7 . TRBV7-9 CASSFGETSSYEQYF TGTGCCAGCAGCTTTGGGGAGACAAGCTCCTACGAGCAGTACTTC
14 . TRBJ1-1 . TRBV7-9 CASGPSSANTEAFF TGTGCCAGCGGACCTTCGTCGGCGAACACTGAAGCTTTCTTT
15 . TRBJ2-7 TRBD2 TRBV6-1 CASSGFGGTSYEQYF TGTGCCAGCAGTGGCTTCGGGGGGACTTCCTACGAGCAGTACTTC
13 . TRBJ2-1 TRBD1 TRBV27 CASSLRTGYEQFF TGTGCCAGCAGTTTAAGGACAGGTTATGAGCAGTTCTTC
13 . TRBJ2-7 . TRBV10-3 CAIMGQGGYEQYF TGTGCCATCATGGGGCAGGGTGGCTACGAGCAGTACTTC
13 once TRBJ2-3 . TRBV29-1 CSAYEVQLNTQYF TGCAGCGCCTATGAGGTCCAACTTAATACGCAGTATTTT
11 . TRBJ2-5 . TRBV25-1 CASSGGADKHF TGTGCCAGCAGTGGAGGGGCCGACAAGCACTTC
15 . TRBJ2-1 TRBD2 TRBV7-3 CASSLIRGRGREQFF TGTGCCAGCAGCTTAATTCGAGGGAGGGGACGGGAGCAGTTCTTC
18 . TRBJ2-3 . TRBV9 CASSAEGVTALSTDTQYF TGTGCCAGCAGCGCGGAGGGAGTGACCGCGCTCAGCACAGATACGCAGTATTTT
16 . TRBJ2-1 TRBD2 TRBV11-2 CASSLGSGSRYNEQFF TGTGCCAGCAGCTTAGGTAGCGGGAGCCGCTACAATGAGCAGTTCTTC
15 . TRBJ2-7 . TRBV28 CASSLGAGQFYEQYF TGTGCCAGCAGTTTGGGGGCAGGGCAATTCTACGAGCAGTACTTC
18 . TRBJ1-2 TRBD1 TRBV7-2 CASSSTGTGGGKYYGYTF TGTGCCAGCAGCTCCACCGGGACAGGGGGCGGGAAATACTATGGCTACACCTTC